This TCR beta chain was captured by sequencing in a study of graft-versus-host responses after intestinal transplantation. Looking at the study overall: As for transplant type, recipients had multivisceral, liver-intestinal, or isolated intestinal grafts. The study gave all recipients anti-thymocyte globulin induction, then tacrolimus and steroids for approximately 3 years.

General study points: GvH clones surfaced in recipient marrow, some emerging earlier in ileum or blood. Peak circulating GvH clone levels tracked with early post-transplant HvG declines.

This clone has a handful of counts. Its specificity is not known. The V gene's germline CDR1 is LNHDA and CDR2 SQIVND (reference sequence). This CDR3 contains 15 residues. J lost 5 bases, V lost 5 bases, and 12 bases had no gene match. Assay used: immunoSEQ multiplex PCR; TCRdb lists only in-frame clones, some missing. Of approximately 12,000 clones listed, approximately 84% are singletons. The specimen comprised PBMCs, sampled roughly 290 days after intestinal transplant. The receptor was isolated from a human patient who received an intestinal transplant, so some T cells may come from the graft donor. This chain links TRBV19 with TRBJ2-7; the match to TRBD1 covers 7 bases. The CDR3, as DNA: TGTGCCAGTAGTTACAACGGCGGACAGGCCAACGAGCAGTACTTC. It translates to CASSYNGGQANEQYF.